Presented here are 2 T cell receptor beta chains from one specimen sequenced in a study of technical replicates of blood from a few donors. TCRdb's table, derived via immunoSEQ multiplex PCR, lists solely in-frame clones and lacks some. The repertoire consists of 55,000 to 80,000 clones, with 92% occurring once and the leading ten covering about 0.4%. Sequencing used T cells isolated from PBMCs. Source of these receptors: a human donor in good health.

Written as DNA, the CDR3 is TGTGCCAGCAGCCAGTACAGGGGTTGGACAGATACGCAGTATTTT. As protein: CASSQYRGWTDTQYF. The rearrangement joins TRBV7-8 to TRBJ2-3; 7 bases match TRBD1. Germline V gives CDR1 SGHVS, CDR2 FQNEAQ. The CDR3 extends over 15 amino acids. The V segment lost 5 bases and the J segment 3 bases; nucleotides outside the gene matches: 8. Full variable domain (remainder filled in from reference TRBV7-8 and TRBJ2-3): GAGVSQSPRYKVAKRGQDVALRCDPISGHVSLFWYQQALGQGPEFLTYFQNEAQLDKSGLPSDRFFAERPEGSVSTLKIQRTQQEDSAVYLCASSQYRGWTDTQYFGPGTRLTVL.

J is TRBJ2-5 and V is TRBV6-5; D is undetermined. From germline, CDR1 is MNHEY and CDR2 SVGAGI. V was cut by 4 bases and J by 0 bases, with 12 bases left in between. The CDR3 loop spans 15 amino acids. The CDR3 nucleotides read TGTGCCAGCAGTTCTTGGGCAGACCACCAAGAGACCCAGTACTTC. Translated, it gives CASSSWADHQETQYF.